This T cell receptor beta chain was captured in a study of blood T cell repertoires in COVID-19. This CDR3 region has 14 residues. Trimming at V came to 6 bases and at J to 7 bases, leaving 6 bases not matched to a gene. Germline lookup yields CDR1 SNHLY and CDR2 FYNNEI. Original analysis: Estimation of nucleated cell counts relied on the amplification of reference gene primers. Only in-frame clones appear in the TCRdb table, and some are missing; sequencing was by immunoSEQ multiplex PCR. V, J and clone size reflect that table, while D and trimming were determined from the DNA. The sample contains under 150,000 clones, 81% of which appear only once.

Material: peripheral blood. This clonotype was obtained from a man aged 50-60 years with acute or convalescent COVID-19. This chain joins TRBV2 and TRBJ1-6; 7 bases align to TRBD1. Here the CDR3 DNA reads TGTGCCAGCAGGCTTGGACAGGCAAATTCACCCCTCCACTTT. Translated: CASRLGQANSPLHF.